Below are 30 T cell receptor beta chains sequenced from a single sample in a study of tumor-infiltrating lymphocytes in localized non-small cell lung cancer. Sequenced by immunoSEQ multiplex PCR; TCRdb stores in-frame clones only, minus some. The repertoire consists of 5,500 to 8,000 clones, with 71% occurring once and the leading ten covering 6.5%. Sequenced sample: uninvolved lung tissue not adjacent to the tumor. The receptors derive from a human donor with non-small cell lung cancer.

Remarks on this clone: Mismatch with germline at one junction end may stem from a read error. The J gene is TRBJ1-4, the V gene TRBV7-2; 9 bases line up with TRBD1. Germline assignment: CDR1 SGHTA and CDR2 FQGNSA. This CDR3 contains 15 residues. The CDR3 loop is CVSSSPDRGDEKLFF. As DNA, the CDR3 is TGTGTCAGCAGCTCCCCGGACAGGGGAGATGAAAAACTGTTTTTT.

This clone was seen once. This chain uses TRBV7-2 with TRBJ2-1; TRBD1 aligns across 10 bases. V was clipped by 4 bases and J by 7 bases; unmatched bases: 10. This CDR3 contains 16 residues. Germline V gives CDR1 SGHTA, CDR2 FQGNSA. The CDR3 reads CASSSDRDRGGNEQFF. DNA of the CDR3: TGTGCCAGCAGCTCCGACCGGGACAGGGGAGGTAATGAGCAGTTCTTC.

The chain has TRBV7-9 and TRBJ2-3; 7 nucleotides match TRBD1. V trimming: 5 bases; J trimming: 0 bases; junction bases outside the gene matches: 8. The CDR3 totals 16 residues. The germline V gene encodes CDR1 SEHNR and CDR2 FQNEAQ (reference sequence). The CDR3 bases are TGTGCCAGCAGCCCAACCCGGGACAGTAGCACAGATACGCAGTATTTT. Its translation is CASSPTRDSSTDTQYF.

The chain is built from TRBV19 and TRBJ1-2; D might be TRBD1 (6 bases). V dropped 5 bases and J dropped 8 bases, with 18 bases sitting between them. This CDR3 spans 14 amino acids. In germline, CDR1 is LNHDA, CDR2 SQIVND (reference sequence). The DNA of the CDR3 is TGTGCCAGTAGTCTATCCGGGACATCTTACGGCTACACCTTC. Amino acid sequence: CASSLSGTSYGYTF. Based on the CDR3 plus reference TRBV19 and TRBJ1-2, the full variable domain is DGGITQSPKYLFRKEGQNVTLSCEQNLNHDAMYWYRQDPGQGLRLIYYSQIVNDFQKGDIAEGYSVSREKKESFPLTVTSAQKNPTAFYLCASSLSGTSYGYTFGSGTRLTVV.

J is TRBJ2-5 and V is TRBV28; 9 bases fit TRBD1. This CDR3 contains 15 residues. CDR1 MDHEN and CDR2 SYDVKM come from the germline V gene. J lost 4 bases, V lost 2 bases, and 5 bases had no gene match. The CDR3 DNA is TGTGCCAGCAGTTTAACGACAGGGGGAGGAGAGACCCAGTACTTC. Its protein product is CASSLTTGGGETQYF.

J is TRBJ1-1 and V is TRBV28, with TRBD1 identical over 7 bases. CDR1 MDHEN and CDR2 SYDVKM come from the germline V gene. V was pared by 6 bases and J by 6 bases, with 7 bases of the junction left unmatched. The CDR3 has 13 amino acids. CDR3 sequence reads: CASRVTGVAEAFF. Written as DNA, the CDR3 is TGTGCCAGCAGAGTAACAGGGGTCGCTGAAGCTTTCTTT.

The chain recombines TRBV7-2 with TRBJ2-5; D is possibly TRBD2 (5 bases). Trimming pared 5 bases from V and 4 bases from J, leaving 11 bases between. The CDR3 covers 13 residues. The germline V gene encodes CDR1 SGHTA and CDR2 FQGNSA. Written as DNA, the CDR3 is TGTGCCAGCAGCCGAGCGGTCACAGAGACCCAGTACTTC. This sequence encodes CASSRAVTETQYF.

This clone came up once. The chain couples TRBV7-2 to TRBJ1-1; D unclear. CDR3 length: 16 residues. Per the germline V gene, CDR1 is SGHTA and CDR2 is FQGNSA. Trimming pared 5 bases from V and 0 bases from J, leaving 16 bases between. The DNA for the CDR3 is TGTGCCAGCAGCCGTACAGTGGCGAGAATGAACACTGAAGCTTTCTTT. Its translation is CASSRTVARMNTEAFF.

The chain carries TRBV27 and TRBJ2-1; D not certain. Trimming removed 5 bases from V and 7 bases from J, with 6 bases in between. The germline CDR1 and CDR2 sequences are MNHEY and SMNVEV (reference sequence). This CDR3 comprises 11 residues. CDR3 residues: CASSRRNEQFF. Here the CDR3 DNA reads TGTGCCAGCAGTAGAAGGAATGAGCAGTTCTTC.

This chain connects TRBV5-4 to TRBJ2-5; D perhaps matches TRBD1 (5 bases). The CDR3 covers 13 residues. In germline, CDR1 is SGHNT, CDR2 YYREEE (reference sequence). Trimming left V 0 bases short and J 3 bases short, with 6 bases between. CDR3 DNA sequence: TGTGCCAGCAGCTTGGACAGGAAAGAGACCCAGTACTTC. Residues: CASSLDRKETQYF. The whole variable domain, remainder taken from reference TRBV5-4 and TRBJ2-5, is ETGVTQSPTHLIKTRGQQVTLRCSSQSGHNTVSWYQQALGQGPQFIFQYYREEENGRGNFPPRFSGLQFPNYSSELNVNALELDDSALYLCASSLDRKETQYFGPGTRLLVL.

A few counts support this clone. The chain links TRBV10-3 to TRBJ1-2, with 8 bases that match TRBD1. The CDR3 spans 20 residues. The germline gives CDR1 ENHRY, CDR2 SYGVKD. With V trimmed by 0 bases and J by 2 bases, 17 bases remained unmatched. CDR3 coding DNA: TGTGCCATCAGTGAGTCAAGACAGGACAGGGTCAAACTTCGGAACTATGGCTACACCTTC. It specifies CAISESRQDRVKLRNYGYTF.

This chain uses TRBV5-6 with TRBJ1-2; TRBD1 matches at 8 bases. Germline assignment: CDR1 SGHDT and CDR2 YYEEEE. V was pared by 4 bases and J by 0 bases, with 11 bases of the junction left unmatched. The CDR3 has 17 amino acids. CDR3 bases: TGTGCCAGCAGCCCAGCCCCACGACAGGGGTCTAACTATGGCTACACCTTC. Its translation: CASSPAPRQGSNYGYTF.

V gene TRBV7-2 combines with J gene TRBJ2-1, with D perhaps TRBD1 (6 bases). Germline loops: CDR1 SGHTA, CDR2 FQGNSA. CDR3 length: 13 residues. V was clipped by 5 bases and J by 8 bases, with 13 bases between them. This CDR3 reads CASSLTGKDEQFF. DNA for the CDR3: TGTGCCAGCAGCCTCACAGGGAAGGATGAGCAGTTCTTC.

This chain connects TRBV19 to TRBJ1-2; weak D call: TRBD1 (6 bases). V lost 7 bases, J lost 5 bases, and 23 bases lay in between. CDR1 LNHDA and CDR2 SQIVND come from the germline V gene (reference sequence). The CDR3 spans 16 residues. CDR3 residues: CASTPREGGDLYGYTF. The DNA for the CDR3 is TGTGCCAGTACCCCTCGAGAAGGGGGGGATTTGTATGGCTACACCTTC.

CDR3 loop: CASSLPGTYEQYF. In nucleotides, the CDR3 is TGTGCCAGCAGTTTACCGGGAACCTACGAGCAGTACTTC. This chain links TRBV28 with TRBJ2-7; D is possibly TRBD2 (5 bases). Germline lookup yields CDR1 MDHEN and CDR2 SYDVKM. The germline V and J ends were trimmed by 2 bases and 2 bases, with 7 bases remaining between them. The CDR3 has 13 residues.

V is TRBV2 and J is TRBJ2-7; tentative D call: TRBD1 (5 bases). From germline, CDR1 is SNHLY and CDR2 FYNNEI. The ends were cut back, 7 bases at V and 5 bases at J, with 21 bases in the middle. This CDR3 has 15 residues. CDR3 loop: CASTLTESDSHEQYF. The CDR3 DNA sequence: TGTGCCAGCACCCTGACAGAGAGCGATAGCCACGAGCAGTACTTC.

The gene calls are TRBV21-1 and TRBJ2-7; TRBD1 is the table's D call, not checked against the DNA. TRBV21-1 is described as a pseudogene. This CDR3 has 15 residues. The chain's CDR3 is CASSKEGHPSYEQYF. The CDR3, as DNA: TGTGCCAGCAGCAAAGAAGGACATCCGAGCTACGAGCAGTACTTC.

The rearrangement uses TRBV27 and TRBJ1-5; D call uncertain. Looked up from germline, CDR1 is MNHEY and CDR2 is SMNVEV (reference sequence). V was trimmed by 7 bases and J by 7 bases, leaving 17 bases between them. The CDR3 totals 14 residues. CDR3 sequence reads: CASKQETGGQPQHF. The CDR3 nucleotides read TGTGCCAGCAAGCAGGAGACGGGAGGCCAGCCCCAGCATTTT.

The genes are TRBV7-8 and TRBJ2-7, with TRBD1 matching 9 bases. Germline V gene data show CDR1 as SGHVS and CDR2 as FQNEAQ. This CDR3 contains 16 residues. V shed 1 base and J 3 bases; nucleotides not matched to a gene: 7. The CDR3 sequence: CASSLDSGQGFYEQYF. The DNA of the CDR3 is TGTGCCAGCAGCTTAGACTCGGGACAGGGATTCTACGAGCAGTACTTC.

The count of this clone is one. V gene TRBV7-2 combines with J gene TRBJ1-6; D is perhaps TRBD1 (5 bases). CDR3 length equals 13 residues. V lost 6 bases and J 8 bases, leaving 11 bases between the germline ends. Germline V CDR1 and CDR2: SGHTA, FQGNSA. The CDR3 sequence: CASSYQGDSPLHF. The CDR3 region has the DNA TGTGCCAGCAGTTACCAGGGAGATTCACCCCTCCACTTT.

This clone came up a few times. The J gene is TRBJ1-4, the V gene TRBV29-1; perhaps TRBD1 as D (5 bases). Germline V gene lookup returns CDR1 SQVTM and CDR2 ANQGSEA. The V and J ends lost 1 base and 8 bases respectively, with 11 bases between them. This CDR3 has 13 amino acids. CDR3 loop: CSVEVRESEKLFF. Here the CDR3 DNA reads TGCAGCGTTGAAGTCAGGGAATCCGAAAAACTGTTTTTT.

The CDR3 DNA follows: TGTGCCAACAAGCCCGACGCGCCACAGGATGGGGGAACAACTGAAGCTTTCTTT. It specifies CANKPDAPQDGGTTEAFF. V usage is TRBV9 and J usage is TRBJ1-1, with D perhaps matching TRBD1 (5 bases). V was shortened by 9 bases and J by 5 bases, with 32 bases between the two germline ends. CDR1 is SGDLS, CDR2 YYNGEE, per germline. This CDR3 region has 18 residues.

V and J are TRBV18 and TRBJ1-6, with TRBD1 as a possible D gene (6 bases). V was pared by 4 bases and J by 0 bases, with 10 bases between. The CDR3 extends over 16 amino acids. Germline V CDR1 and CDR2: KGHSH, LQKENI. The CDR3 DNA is TGTGCCAGCTCACAGGACAGAAGCTCCTATAATTCACCCCTCCACTTT. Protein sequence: CASSQDRSSYNSPLHF.

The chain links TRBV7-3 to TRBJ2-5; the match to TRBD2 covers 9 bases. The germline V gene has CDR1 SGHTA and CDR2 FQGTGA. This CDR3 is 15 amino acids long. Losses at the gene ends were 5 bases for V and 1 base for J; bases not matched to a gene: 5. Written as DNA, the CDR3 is TGTGCCAGCAGCCTAGTTAGCGGGAGCCAAGAGACCCAGTACTTC. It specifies CASSLVSGSQETQYF.

The CDR3, as DNA: TGTGCCAGCAGTCCTGGAGATTCGGGGAACACCGGGGAGCTGTTTTTT. Translated, it gives CASSPGDSGNTGELFF. The V gene is TRBV5-6, the J gene TRBJ2-2; D unclear. V lost 5 bases to trimming and J lost 1 base, with 15 bases between them. Germline CDR1 is SGHDT and CDR2 is YYEEEE. This CDR3 has 16 residues.

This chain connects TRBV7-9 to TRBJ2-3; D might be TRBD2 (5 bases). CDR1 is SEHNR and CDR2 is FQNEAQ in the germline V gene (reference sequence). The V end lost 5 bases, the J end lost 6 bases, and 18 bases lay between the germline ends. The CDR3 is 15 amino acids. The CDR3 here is CASSAMAGGRDTQYF. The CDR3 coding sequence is TGTGCCAGCAGCGCTATGGCAGGAGGAAGGGATACGCAGTATTTT. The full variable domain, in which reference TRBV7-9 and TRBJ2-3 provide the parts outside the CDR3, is DTGVSQNPRHKITKRGQNVTFRCDPISEHNRLYWYRQTLGQGPEFLTYFQNEAQLEKSRLLSDRFSAERPKGSFSTLEIQRTEQGDSAMYLCASSAMAGGRDTQYFGPGTRLTVL.

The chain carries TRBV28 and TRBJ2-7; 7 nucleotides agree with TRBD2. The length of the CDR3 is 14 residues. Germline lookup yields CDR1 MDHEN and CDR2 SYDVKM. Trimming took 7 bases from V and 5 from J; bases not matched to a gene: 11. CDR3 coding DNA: TGTGCCAGCACTTCGGGCGGGAGACACCACGAGCAGTACTTC. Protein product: CASTSGGRHHEQYF.

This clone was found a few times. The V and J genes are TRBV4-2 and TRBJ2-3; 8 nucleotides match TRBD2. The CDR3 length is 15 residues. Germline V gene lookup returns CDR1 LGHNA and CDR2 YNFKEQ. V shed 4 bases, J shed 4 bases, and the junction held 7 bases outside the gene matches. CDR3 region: CASSRAGGRPDTQYF. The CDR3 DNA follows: TGTGCCAGCAGCCGGGCGGGGGGCCGGCCAGATACGCAGTATTTT.

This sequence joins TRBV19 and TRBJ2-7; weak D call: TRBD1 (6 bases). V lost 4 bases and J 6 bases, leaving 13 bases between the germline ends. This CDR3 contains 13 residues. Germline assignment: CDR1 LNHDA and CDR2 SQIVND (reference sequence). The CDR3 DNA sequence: TGTGCCAGTAGTACTCACAGGGCATCCGAGCAGTACTTC. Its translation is CASSTHRASEQYF. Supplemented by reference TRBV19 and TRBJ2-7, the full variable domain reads DGGITQSPKYLFRKEGQNVTLSCEQNLNHDAMYWYRQDPGQGLRLIYYSQIVNDFQKGDIAEGYSVSREKKESFPLTVTSAQKNPTAFYLCASSTHRASEQYFGPGTRLTVT.

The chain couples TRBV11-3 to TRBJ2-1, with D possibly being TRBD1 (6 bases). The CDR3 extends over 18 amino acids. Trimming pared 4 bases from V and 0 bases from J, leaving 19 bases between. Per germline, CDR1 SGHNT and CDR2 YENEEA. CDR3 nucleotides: TGTGCCAGCAGCTCCTCCGATGGGGGCCGGAGCTCCTACAATGAGCAGTTCTTC. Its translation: CASSSSDGGRSSYNEQFF.